This T cell receptor beta chain was sequenced in a study of neoadjuvant anti-PD-1 for oral cavity cancer. Noted time point: after neoadjuvant nivolumab, at surgical resection. Assay: immunoSEQ multiplex PCR; the TCRdb copy retains only in-frame clones and omits some. The table shows about 13,000 clones, with roughly 67% occurring only once. The CDR3 is 13 amino acids. The V and J ends lost 2 bases and 5 bases, in that order; junction bases with no gene match: 1. Germline V lookup: CDR1 SGHRS, CDR2 YFSETQ. The clonotype was recovered from a person between 40 and 85 years old with oral cavity squamous cell carcinoma. The sample consisted of PBMCs, taken after nivolumab (anti-PD-1) treatment. The J gene is TRBJ2-1, the V gene TRBV5-1, with TRBD2 matching over 7 bases. The CDR3: CASSFGTNNEQFF. The DNA of the CDR3 is TGCGCCAGCAGCTTTGGGACTAACAATGAGCAGTTCTTC.